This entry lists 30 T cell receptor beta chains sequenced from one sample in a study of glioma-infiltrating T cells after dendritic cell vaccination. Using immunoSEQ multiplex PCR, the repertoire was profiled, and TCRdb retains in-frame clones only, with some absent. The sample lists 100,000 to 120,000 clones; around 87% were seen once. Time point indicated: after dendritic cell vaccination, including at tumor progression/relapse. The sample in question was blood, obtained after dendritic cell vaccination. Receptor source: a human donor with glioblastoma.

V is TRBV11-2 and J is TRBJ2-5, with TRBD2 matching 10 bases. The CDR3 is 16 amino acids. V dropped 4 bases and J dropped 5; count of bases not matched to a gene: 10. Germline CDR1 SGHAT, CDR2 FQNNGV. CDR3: CASSSPSGRARETQYF. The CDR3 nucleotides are TGTGCCAGCAGCTCACCAAGCGGGAGGGCCAGGGAGACCCAGTACTTC.

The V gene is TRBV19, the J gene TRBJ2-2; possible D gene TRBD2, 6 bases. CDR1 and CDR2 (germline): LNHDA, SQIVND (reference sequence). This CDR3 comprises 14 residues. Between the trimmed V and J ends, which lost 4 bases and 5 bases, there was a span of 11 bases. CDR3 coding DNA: TGTGCCAGTAGTAACGGGGCGGGAACCGGGGAGCTGTTTTTT. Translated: CASSNGAGTGELFF.

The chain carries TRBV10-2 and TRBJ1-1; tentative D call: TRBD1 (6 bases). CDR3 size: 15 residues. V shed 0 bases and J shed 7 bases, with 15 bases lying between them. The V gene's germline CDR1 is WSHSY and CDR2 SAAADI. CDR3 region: CASSESATGIGEAFF. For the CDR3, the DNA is TGCGCCAGCAGTGAGTCGGCTACAGGGATTGGTGAAGCTTTCTTT.

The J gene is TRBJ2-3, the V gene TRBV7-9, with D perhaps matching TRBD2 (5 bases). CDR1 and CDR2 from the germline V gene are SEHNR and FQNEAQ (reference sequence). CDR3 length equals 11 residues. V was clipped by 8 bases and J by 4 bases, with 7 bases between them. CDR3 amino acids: CASEGADTQYF. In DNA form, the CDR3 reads TGTGCCAGCGAGGGCGCAGATACGCAGTATTTT.

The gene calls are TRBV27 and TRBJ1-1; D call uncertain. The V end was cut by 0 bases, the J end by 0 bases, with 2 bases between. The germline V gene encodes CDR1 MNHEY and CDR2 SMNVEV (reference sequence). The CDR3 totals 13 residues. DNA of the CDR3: TGTGCCAGCAGTTTATCCTTGAACACTGAAGCTTTCTTT. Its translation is CASSLSLNTEAFF.

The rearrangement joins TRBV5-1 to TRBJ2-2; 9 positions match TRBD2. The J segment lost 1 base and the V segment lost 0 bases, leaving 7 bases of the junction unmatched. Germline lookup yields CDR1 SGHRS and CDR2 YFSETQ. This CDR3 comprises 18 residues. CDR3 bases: TGCGCCAGCAGCTTGGGGGGGGGTAGCGGGAGGAACACCGGGGAGCTGTTTTTT. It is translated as CASSLGGGSGRNTGELFF.

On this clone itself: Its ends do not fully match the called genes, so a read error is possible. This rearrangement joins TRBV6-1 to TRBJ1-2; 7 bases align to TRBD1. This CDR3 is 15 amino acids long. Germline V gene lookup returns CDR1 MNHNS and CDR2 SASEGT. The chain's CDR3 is CASGEPGTATYGYTF. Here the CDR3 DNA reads TGTGCCAGCGGTGAGCCCGGGACAGCGACATATGGCTACACCTTC.

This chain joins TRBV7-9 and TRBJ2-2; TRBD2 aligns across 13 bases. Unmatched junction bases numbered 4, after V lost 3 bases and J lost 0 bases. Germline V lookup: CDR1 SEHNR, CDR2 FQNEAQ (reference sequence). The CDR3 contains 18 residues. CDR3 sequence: CASSFAGTSGTNTGELFF. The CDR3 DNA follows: TGTGCCAGCAGCTTCGCCGGGACTAGCGGGACGAACACCGGGGAGCTGTTTTTT.

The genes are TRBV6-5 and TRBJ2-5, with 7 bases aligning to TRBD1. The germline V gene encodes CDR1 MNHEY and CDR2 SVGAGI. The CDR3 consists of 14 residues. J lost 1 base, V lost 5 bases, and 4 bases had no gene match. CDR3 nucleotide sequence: TGTGCCAGCAGTCCCCGGGACAGCCAAGAGACCCAGTACTTC. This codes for CASSPRDSQETQYF.

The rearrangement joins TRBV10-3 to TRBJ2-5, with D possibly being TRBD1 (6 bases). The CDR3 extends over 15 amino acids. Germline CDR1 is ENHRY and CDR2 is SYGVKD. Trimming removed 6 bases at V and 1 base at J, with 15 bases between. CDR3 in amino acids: CAIRSSTGTQETQYF. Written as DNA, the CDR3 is TGTGCCATCAGAAGTTCTACAGGGACCCAAGAGACCCAGTACTTC.

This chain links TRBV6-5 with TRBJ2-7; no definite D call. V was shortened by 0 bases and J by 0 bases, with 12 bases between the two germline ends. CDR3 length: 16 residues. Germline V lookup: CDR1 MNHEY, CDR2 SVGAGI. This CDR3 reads CASSYSIIRSSYEQYF. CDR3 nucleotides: TGTGCCAGCAGTTACTCGATTATACGGAGCTCCTACGAGCAGTACTTC.

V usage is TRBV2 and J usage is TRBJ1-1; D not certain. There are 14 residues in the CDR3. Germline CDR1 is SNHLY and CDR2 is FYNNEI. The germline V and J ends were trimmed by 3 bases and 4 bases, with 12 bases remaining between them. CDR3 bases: TGTGCCAGCAGTGAGTGGACTCGGGGCACTGAAGCTTTCTTT. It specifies CASSEWTRGTEAFF.

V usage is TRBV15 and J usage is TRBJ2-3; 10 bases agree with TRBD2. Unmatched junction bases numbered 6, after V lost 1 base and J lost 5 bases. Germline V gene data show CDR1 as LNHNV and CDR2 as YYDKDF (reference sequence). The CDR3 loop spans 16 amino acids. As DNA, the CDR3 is TGTGCCACCAGCAGAGCTCTAGCGGGAGCTGGAGATACGCAGTATTTT. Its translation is CATSRALAGAGDTQYF.

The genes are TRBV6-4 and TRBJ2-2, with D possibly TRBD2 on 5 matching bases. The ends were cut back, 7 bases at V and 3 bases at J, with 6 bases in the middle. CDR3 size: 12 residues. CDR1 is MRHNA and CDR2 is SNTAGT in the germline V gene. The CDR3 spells CASKDYTGELFF. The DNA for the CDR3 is TGTGCCAGCAAGGACTACACCGGGGAGCTGTTTTTT.

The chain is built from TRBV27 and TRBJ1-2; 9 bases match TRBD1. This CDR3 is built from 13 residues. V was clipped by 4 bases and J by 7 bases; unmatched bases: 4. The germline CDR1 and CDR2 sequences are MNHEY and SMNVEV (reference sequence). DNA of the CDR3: TGTGCCAGCAGTTGGGGACAGGGTACTGGCTACACCTTC. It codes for CASSWGQGTGYTF.

The CDR3: CASSKAGLGYGYTF. The CDR3 nucleotides read TGTGCCAGCAGCAAAGCGGGGCTCGGCTATGGCTACACCTTC. The chain links TRBV6-5 to TRBJ1-2; possibly TRBD1 for D (5 bases). CDR1 is MNHEY and CDR2 is SVGAGI in the germline V gene. The CDR3 is made up of 14 amino acids. Trimming stripped 6 bases from V and 4 bases from J, with 15 bases between.

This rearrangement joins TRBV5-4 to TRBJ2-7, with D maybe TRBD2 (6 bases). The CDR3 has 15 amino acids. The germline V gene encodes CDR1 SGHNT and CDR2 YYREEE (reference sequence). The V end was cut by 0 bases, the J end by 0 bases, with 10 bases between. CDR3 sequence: CASSLALGGSYEQYF. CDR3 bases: TGTGCCAGCAGCTTGGCCTTGGGGGGCTCCTACGAGCAGTACTTC.

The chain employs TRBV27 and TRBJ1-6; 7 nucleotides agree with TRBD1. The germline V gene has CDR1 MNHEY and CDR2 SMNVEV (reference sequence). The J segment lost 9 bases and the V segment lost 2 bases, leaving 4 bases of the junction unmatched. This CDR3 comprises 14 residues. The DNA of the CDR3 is TGTGCCAGCAGTTTAAGGGACAGACGTTCACCCCTCCACTTT. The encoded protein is CASSLRDRRSPLHF.

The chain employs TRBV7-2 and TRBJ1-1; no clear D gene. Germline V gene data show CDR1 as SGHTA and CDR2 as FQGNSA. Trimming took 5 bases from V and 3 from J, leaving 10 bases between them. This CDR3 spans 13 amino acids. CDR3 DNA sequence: TGTGCCAGCAGCCCCTTCGAGGACACTGAAGCTTTCTTT. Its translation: CASSPFEDTEAFF.

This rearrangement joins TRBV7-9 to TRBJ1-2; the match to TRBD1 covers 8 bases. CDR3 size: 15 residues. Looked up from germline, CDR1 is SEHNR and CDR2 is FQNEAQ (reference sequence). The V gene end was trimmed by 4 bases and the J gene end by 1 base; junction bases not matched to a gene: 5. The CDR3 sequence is CASSSRTGFNYGYTF. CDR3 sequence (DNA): TGTGCCAGCAGCTCCCGGACAGGGTTTAACTATGGCTACACCTTC.

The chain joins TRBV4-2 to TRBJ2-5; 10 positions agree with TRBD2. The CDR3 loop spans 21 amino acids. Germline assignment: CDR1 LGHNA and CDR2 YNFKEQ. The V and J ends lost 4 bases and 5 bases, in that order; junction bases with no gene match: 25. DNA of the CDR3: TGTGCCAGCAGCCCCCTGATTGGTAGCGGGGGGCTCCTGGAAGCTAAGGAGACCCAGTACTTC. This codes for CASSPLIGSGGLLEAKETQYF.

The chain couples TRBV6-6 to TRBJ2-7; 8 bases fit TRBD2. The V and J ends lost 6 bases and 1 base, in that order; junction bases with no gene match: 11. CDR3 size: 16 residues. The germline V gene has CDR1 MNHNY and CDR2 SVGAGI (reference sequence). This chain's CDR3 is CASRSPLAGGSYEQYF. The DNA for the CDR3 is TGTGCCAGCAGATCACCTTTGGCGGGGGGTTCCTACGAGCAGTACTTC.

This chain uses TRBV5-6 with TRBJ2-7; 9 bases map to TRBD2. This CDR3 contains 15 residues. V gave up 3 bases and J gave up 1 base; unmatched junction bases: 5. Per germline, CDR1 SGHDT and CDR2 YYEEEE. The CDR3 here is CASSSTGLASYEQYF. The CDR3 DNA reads TGTGCCAGCAGCTCCACCGGACTAGCGTCCTACGAGCAGTACTTC.

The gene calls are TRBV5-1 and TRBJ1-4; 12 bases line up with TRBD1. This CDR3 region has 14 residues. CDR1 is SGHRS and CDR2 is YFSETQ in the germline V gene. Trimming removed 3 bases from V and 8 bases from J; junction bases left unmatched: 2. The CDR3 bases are TGCGCCAGCAGCTGGGACAGGGGGCAAGAAAAACTGTTTTTT. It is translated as CASSWDRGQEKLFF.

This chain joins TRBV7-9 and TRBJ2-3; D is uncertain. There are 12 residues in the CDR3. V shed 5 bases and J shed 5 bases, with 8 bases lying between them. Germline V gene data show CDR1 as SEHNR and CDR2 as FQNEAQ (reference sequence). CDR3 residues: CASSPRGDTQYF. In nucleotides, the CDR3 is TGTGCCAGCAGCCCGAGAGGAGATACGCAGTATTTT.

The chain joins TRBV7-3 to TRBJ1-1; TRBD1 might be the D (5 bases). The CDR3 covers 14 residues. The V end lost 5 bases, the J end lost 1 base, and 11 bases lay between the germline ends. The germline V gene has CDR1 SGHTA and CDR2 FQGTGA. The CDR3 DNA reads TGTGCCAGCAGCCCGGGGGGACGGAACACTGAAGCTTTCTTT. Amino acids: CASSPGGRNTEAFF. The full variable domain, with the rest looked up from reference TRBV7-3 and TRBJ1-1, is GAGVSQTPSNKVTEKGKYVELRCDPISGHTALYWYRQSLGQGPEFLIYFQGTGAADDSGLPNDRFFAVRPEGSVSTLKIQRTERGDSAVYLCASSPGGRNTEAFFGQGTRLTVV.

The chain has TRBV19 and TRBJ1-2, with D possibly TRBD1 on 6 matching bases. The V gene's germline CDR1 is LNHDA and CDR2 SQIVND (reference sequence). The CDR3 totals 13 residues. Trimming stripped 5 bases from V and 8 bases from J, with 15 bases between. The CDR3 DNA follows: TGTGCCAGTAGTCAGGAAGGGGGTAACGGCTACACCTTC. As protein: CASSQEGGNGYTF.

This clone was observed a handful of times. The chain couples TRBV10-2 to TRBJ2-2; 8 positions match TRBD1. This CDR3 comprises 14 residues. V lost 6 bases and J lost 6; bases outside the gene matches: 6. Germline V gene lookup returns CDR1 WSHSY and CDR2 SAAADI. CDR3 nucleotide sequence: TGCGCCAGCAGCCAGGACAGGGTCCCCGGGGAGCTGTTTTTT. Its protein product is CASSQDRVPGELFF.

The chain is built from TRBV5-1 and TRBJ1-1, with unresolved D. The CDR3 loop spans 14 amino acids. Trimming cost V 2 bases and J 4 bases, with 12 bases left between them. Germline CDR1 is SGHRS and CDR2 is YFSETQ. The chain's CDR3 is CASSLTGAGTEAFF. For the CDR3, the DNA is TGCGCCAGCAGCTTAACGGGAGCGGGCACTGAAGCTTTCTTT.

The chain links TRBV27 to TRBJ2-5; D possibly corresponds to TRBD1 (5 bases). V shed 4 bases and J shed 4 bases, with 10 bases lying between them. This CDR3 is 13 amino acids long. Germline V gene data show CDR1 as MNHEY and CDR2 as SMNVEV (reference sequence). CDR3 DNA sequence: TGTGCCAGCAGTTGGAAGGGGCGAGAGACCCAGTACTTC. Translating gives CASSWKGRETQYF.